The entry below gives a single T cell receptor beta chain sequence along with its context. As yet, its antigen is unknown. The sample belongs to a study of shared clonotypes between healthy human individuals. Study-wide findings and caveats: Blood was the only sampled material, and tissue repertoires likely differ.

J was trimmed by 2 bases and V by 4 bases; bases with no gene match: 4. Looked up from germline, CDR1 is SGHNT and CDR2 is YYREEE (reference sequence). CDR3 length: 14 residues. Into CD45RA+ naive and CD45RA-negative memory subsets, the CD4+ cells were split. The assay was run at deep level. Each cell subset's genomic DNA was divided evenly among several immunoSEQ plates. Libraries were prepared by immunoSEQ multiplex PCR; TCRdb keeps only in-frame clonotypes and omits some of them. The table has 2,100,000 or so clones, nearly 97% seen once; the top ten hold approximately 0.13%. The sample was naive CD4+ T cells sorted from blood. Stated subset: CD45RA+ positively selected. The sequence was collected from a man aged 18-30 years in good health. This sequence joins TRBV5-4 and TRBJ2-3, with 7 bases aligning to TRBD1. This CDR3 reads CASSATGATDTQYF. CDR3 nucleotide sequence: TGTGCCAGCAGCGCTACAGGGGCCACAGATACGCAGTATTTT.